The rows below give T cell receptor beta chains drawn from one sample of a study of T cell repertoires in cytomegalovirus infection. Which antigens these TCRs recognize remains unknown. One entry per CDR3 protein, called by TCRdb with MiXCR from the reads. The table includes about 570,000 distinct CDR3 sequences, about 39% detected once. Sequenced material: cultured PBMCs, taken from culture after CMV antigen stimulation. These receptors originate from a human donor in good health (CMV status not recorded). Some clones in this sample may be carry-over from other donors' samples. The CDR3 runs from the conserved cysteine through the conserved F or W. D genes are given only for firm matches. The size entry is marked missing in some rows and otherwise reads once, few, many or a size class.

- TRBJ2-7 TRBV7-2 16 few TGTGCCAGCAGCCTTACCAGCGGCCAATCCGGCTACGAGCAGTACTTC CASSLTSGQSGYEQYF
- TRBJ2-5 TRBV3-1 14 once TGTGCCAGCAGCCAAGATGTGGGCGGGGAGACCCAGTACTTC CASSQDVGGETQYF
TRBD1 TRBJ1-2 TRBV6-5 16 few TGTGCCAGCAGCCGCGGCAGGGGGGTGGGGCACTATGGCTACACCTTC CASSRGRGVGHYGYTF
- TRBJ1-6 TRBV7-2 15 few TGTGCCAGCAGCTTGCAGAGTGGTTTGGATTCACCCCTCCACTTT CASSLQSGLDSPLHF
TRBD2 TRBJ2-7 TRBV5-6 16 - TGTGCCAGCACTGGACCGCTAGCGGACGGCCTACGAGAGCAGTACTTC CASTGPLADGLREQYF
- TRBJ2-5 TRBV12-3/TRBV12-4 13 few TGTGCCAGCAGAGGTGACCGGGCGGAGACCCAGTACTTC CASRGDRAETQYF
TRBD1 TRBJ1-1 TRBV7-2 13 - TGTGCCAGCAGCCCCGGGACAGGGGTTTCGGCTTTCTTT CASSPGTGVSAFF
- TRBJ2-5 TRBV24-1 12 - TGTGCCACCAGTGCTCCTGGGGGGACCCAGTACTTC CATSAPGGTQYF
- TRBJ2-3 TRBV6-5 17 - TGTGCCAGCAGTTTGGGCGGCACAGTATTTCACACAGATACGCAGTATTTT CASSLGGTVFHTDTQYF
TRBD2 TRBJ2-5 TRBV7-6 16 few TGTGCCAGCAGGACTAGCGGGAGGCTGGGTGAAGAGACCCAGTACTTC CASRTSGRLGEETQYF
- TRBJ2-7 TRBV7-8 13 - TGTGCCAGCAGCTTAGGACTCCACTACGAGCAGTACTTC CASSLGLHYEQYF
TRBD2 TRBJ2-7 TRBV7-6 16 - TGTGCCAGCAGCTTAAAGGGCCTAGCGGCAACCTACGAGCAGTACTTC CASSLKGLAATYEQYF
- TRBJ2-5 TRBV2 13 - TGTGCCAGCAGTGAATCGATGGGGGAGACCCAGTACTTC CASSESMGETQYF
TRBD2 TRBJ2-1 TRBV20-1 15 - TGCAGTGCTAGAGTCTGGGCGGGAGGGGGGGCTGAGCAGTTCTTC CSARVWAGGGAEQFF
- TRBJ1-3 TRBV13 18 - TGTGCCAGCAGCAGGTTCCGCGACGGGGCGTCAGCTGGAAACACCATATATTTT CASSRFRDGASAGNTIYF
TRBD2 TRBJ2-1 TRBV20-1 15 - TGCAGTGCTTCCCTAGCGGGGGCTTTATACAATGAGCAGTTCTTC CSASLAGALYNEQFF
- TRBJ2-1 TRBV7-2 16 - TGTGCCAGCAGCCCAGGTTCCGTCAGCTCCTACAATGAGCAGTTCTTC CASSPGSVSSYNEQFF
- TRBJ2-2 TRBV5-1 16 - TGCGCCAGCAGCCCACATCGGGCAAGAGGGACCGGGGAGCTGTTTTTT CASSPHRARGTGELFF
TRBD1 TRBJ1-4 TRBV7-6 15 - TGTGCCAGCAGCTTATGGGGGACAGTTAATGAAAAACTGTTTTTT CASSLWGTVNEKLFF
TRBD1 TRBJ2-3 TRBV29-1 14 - TGCAGCGTTCGGGACAGGGGGCCCACAGATACGCAGTATTTT CSVRDRGPTDTQYF
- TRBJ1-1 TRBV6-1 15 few TGTGCCAGCAGTCCCGGACTCACACAGAACACTGAAGCTTTCTTT CASSPGLTQNTEAFF
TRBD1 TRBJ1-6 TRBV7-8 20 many TGTGCCAGCAGCTTCGGCTACAGGGATGGTAGACAGGGACGCAATTCACCCCTCCACTTT CASSFGYRDGRQGRNSPLHF